What follows are 25 T cell receptor beta chains derived from one specimen sequenced in a study of response to subunit inactivated influenza vaccine. Each CDR3 protein is one row after TCRdb ran MiXCR on the RT-PCR reads. This sample has about 480,000 distinct CDR3 sequences, with approximately 11% found just once. This specimen was PBMCs from blood, taken more than 35 days after vaccination. The receptors stem from a man between 50 and 59 years old who received an inactivated influenza vaccine.

The V call is TRBV12-3 or TRBV12-4, the J call TRBJ2-1, with 8 bases lining up with TRBD2. The V gene end was trimmed by 3 bases and the J gene end by 12 bases; junction bases not matched to a gene: 7. The CDR3 runs to 13 residues. DNA for the CDR3: TGTGCCAGCAGTTTCGAAGGTAGCGGGGTGCAGTTCTTC. Encoded protein: CASSFEGSGVQFF.

The rearrangement uses TRBV20-1 and TRBJ2-7; possible D gene TRBD2, 6 bases. Trimming removed 3 bases at V and 3 bases at J, with 21 bases between. Germline values: CDR1 DFQATT, CDR2 SNEGSKA (reference sequence). The CDR3 extends over 16 amino acids. CDR3 coding DNA: TGCAGTGCTAGCCCACGTGCGGAGGGGCTCTACTACGAGCAGTACTTC. Its protein is CSASPRAEGLYYEQYF.

This sequence joins TRBV3-1 and TRBJ2-3; TRBD1 agrees at 8 bases. Germline V gene sequence: CDR1 LGHDT, CDR2 YNNKEL (reference sequence). This CDR3 is 14 amino acids long. With V trimmed by 5 bases and J by 5 bases, 6 bases remained unmatched. The DNA of the CDR3 is TGTGCCAGCAGCTTCAGGACAGGGATAGATACGCAGTATTTT. This codes for CASSFRTGIDTQYF.

This rearrangement joins TRBV6-2 or TRBV6-3 to TRBJ2-1; TRBD2 aligns across 8 bases. This CDR3 spans 14 amino acids. Germline lookup yields CDR1 MNHEY and CDR2 SVGEGT. V lost 5 bases, J lost 5 bases, and 5 bases stayed unmatched. The CDR3: CASSRAGADNEQFF. The CDR3 DNA reads TGTGCCAGCAGTCGAGCGGGAGCCGACAATGAGCAGTTCTTC.

This clonotype was recorded at least ten times. The chain combines TRBV6-2 or TRBV6-3 with TRBJ2-7; 9 nucleotides line up with TRBD2. This CDR3 has 15 residues. V was pared by 4 bases and J by 7 bases, with 11 bases of the junction left unmatched. The V gene's germline CDR1 is MNHEY and CDR2 SVGEGT. The CDR3 reads CASSSGLASTEEQYF. In nucleotides, the CDR3 is TGTGCCAGCAGTTCGGGACTAGCTTCCACAGAAGAGCAGTACTTC.

The chain carries TRBV4-3 and TRBJ1-2, with D unresolved. The CDR3 totals 13 residues. The germline gives CDR1 LGHNA, CDR2 YSLEER. V was trimmed by 0 bases and J by 6 bases, leaving 8 bases between them. The CDR3: CASSQDGRDGYTF. CDR3 DNA: TGCGCCAGCAGCCAAGACGGACGGGATGGCTACACCTTC.

This chain uses TRBV12-3 or TRBV12-4 with TRBJ1-5; TRBD1 might be the D (5 bases). V lost 7 bases to trimming and J lost 5 bases, with 12 bases between them. The CDR3 is made up of 13 amino acids. The CDR3 DNA reads as TGTGCCAGCACCCCCCGGGGCCATCAGCCCCAGCATTTT. The encoded protein is CASTPRGHQPQHF.

Only a few counts were recorded for this clonotype. The chain has TRBV13 and TRBJ2-1, with 15 bases lining up with TRBD2. The CDR3 extends over 20 amino acids. V dropped 3 bases and J dropped 0; count of bases not matched to a gene: 9. From germline, CDR1 is PRHDT and CDR2 FYEKMQ (reference sequence). The CDR3 DNA reads TGTGCCAGCAGCTTTTATGGACTAGCGGGAGGGGGCAGCTCCTACAATGAGCAGTTCTTC. Encoded protein: CASSFYGLAGGGSSYNEQFF.

This clonotype was found a few times. V and J are TRBV14 and TRBJ2-1; 7 bases line up with TRBD2. The CDR3 loop spans 17 amino acids. The ends lost 0 bases at V and 2 bases at J; junction bases unmatched: 7. The germline V gene encodes CDR1 SGHDN and CDR2 FVKESK. CDR3 nucleotide sequence: TGTGCCAGCAGCCAAGAACGGTGGGCGGGGGCCTACAATGAGCAGTTCTTC. Translation gives CASSQERWAGAYNEQFF.

This clonotype appeared a few times. The J gene is TRBJ2-1, the V gene TRBV6-5, with D unclear. The CDR3 spans 15 residues. The V gene lost 2 bases and the J gene lost 0 bases, with 8 bases spanning the gap. Germline assignment: CDR1 MNHEY and CDR2 SVGAGI. The DNA of the CDR3 is TGTGCCAGCAGTTACACGGTGAGCTCCTACAATGAGCAGTTCTTC. This gives the protein CASSYTVSSYNEQFF.

This clonotype occurred a few times. The chain recombines TRBV20-1 with TRBJ2-3; 15 positions agree with TRBD2. The CDR3 contains 20 residues. The germline V gene encodes CDR1 DFQATT and CDR2 SNEGSKA (reference sequence). The trim removed 2 bases at V and 0 bases at J, leaving 12 bases unmatched. Here the CDR3 reads CSARSGLAGGGRASTDTQYF. Here the CDR3 DNA reads TGCAGTGCTAGATCTGGACTAGCGGGAGGGGGGCGCGCTAGCACAGATACGCAGTATTTT.

The J gene is TRBJ1-4, the V gene TRBV6-5; 7 bases map to TRBD1. Germline CDR1 reads MNHEY; CDR2 reads SVGAGI. V was clipped by 0 bases and J by 7 bases; unmatched bases: 8. There are 16 residues in the CDR3. CDR3 coding DNA: TGTGCCAGCAGTTACTCGAGTTCAGGGGGTGGTGAAAAACTGTTTTTT. Encoded protein: CASSYSSSGGGEKLFF.

The chain combines TRBV20-1 with TRBJ2-5; D is unresolved. Trimming pared 3 bases from V and 0 bases from J, leaving 11 bases between. The CDR3 runs 14 residues. Germline V gives CDR1 DFQATT, CDR2 SNEGSKA (reference sequence). CDR3 protein: CSASGPGDQETQYF. CDR3 nucleotides: TGCAGTGCTAGTGGGCCTGGGGACCAAGAGACCCAGTACTTC.

The chain carries TRBV4-3 and TRBJ1-1; D remains ambiguous. V dropped 1 base and J dropped 3 bases, with 9 bases sitting between them. Germline V CDR1 and CDR2: LGHNA, YSLEER. The CDR3 runs to 14 residues. CDR3 amino acids: CASSQGIEDTEAFF. In nucleotides, the CDR3 is TGCGCCAGCAGCCAAGGTATCGAGGACACTGAAGCTTTCTTT.

The V gene is TRBV7-3, the J gene TRBJ2-2; 14 bases are a match to TRBD2. CDR3 size: 18 residues. The germline V gene has CDR1 SGHTA and CDR2 FQGTGA. The V gene end was trimmed by 4 bases and the J gene end by 5 bases; junction bases not matched to a gene: 9. Here the CDR3 DNA reads TGTGCCAGCAGCTCTCCGGGACTAGCGGGAGTTCGTACCGGGGAGCTGTTTTTT. Protein sequence: CASSSPGLAGVRTGELFF. Full variable domain (outside the CDR3, taken from reference TRBV7-3 and TRBJ2-2): GAGVSQTPSNKVTEKGKYVELRCDPISGHTALYWYRQSLGQGPEFLIYFQGTGAADDSGLPNDRFFAVRPEGSVSTLKIQRTERGDSAVYLCASSSPGLAGVRTGELFFGEGSRLTVL.

The chain employs TRBV7-9 and TRBJ2-3; TRBD2 matches at 9 bases. V lost 7 bases, J lost 4 bases, and 9 bases stayed unmatched. Germline V gene data show CDR1 as SEHNR and CDR2 as FQNEAQ (reference sequence). The CDR3 runs 15 residues. For the CDR3, the DNA is TGTGCCAGCATCATAGCGGGAGCTGGGCCAGATACGCAGTATTTT. Protein: CASIIAGAGPDTQYF.

There are many counts of this clonotype. The V gene is TRBV6-4, the J gene TRBJ2-2; no clear D. Per the germline V gene, CDR1 is MRHNA and CDR2 is SNTAGT. The ends were cut back, 0 bases at V and 1 base at J, with 9 bases in the middle. This CDR3 has 16 residues. The CDR3 region is CASSDSARLNTGELFF. The CDR3 DNA reads as TGTGCCAGCAGTGACTCGGCTAGGCTGAACACCGGGGAGCTGTTTTTT.

This clonotype appeared a single time. The chain recombines TRBV12-3 or TRBV12-4 with TRBJ1-1; weak D call: TRBD1 (6 bases). V gave up 11 bases and J gave up 0 bases, with 13 bases separating them. This CDR3 has 13 residues. CDR3 region: CACWGHMNTEAFF. The DNA for the CDR3 is TGTGCCTGCTGGGGACACATGAACACTGAAGCTTTCTTT.

The V gene is TRBV9, the J gene TRBJ1-5; the match to TRBD1 covers 7 bases. V trimming: 0 bases; J trimming: 6 bases; junction bases outside the gene matches: 3. CDR3 length: 14 residues. Germline CDR1 is SGDLS and CDR2 is YYNGEE. The CDR3: CASSVGGGGQPQHF. Written as DNA, the CDR3 is TGTGCCAGCAGCGTAGGAGGGGGCGGTCAGCCCCAGCATTTT.

This rearrangement joins TRBV5-6 to TRBJ2-7, with D hard to call. Trimming stripped 2 bases from V and 9 bases from J, with 21 bases between. The CDR3 has 15 amino acids. Germline V CDR1 and CDR2: SGHDT, YYEEEE. DNA of the CDR3: TGTGCCAGCAGCTTCCCCTCGCATGGATTCGTCGGGCAGTACTTC. It yields the protein CASSFPSHGFVGQYF.

This chain connects TRBV29-1 to TRBJ2-1; D is unresolved. This CDR3 is built from 14 residues. Trimming cost V 4 bases and J 4 bases, with 14 bases left between them. The V gene's germline CDR1 is SQVTM and CDR2 ANQGSEA. DNA of the CDR3: TGCAGCGTTGTATTTATAGCCCTGTACAATGAGCAGTTCTTC. Translation gives CSVVFIALYNEQFF.

The DNA of the CDR3 is TGTGCCAGCAGCGTAGTCCAGAACACCGGGGAGCTGTTTTTT. Its protein product is CASSVVQNTGELFF. V usage is TRBV9 and J usage is TRBJ2-2; D is unresolved. V was pared by 0 bases and J by 1 base, with 4 bases between. This CDR3 contains 14 residues. Germline V CDR1 and CDR2: SGDLS, YYNGEE.

In this sample, this clonotype turned up a few times. This chain joins TRBV20-1 and TRBJ1-5, with no clear D. The germline V gene encodes CDR1 DFQATT and CDR2 SNEGSKA (reference sequence). Trimming took off 4 bases at V and 2 bases at J, with 6 bases between the two ends. The CDR3 totals 12 residues. This CDR3 is CSANAGNQPQHF. CDR3 sequence (DNA): TGCAGTGCTAACGCTGGCAATCAGCCCCAGCATTTT.

This rearrangement joins TRBV12-3 or TRBV12-4 to TRBJ1-2; 8 bases match TRBD1. The J segment lost 7 bases and the V segment lost 5 bases, leaving 3 bases of the junction unmatched. This CDR3 has 12 residues. The CDR3 DNA sequence: TGTGCCAGCAGTGGACAGGGTGGTGGCTACACCTTC. As protein: CASSGQGGGYTF.

At least ten counts were recorded for this clonotype. The V call is TRBV5-1, the J call TRBJ1-6; 7 bases agree with TRBD1. The V gene's germline CDR1 is SGHRS and CDR2 YFSETQ. The length of the CDR3 is 16 residues. Trimming at V came to 0 bases and at J to 5 bases, leaving 5 bases not matched to a gene. DNA of the CDR3: TGCGCCAGCAGCTTGGGACCCGGACAGGATAATTCACCCCTCCACTTT. Its protein is CASSLGPGQDNSPLHF.